This T cell receptor (beta chain) originates from a study of blood T cell repertoires in COVID-19. Study in general: Spain, Italy and the United States supplied samples that represented acute and convalescent COVID-19. T cells, B-cell-depleted T cells, or PBMCs supplied cDNA or gDNA.

CDR3 size: 13 residues. The germline V gene encodes CDR1 SGHTA and CDR2 FQGNSA. Trimming cost V 5 bases and J 8 bases; bases outside gene matches: 7. Per the study methods: Counts of nucleated cells, estimated from reference gene primer amplification, were obtained. Produced via immunoSEQ multiplex PCR; TCRdb's table is partial and in-frame only. V, J and clone size were drawn from that table, and D and trimming were deduced from the DNA. The data contain about 260,000 clones, 70% to 90% of them seen just once; the ten biggest clones take up 2% to 3%. V and J are TRBV7-2 and TRBJ1-2; 8 nucleotides agree with TRBD1. Sequencing used peripheral blood. This receptor was obtained from a woman aged 50 to 65 with acute or convalescent COVID-19. The CDR3, as DNA: TGTGCCAGCAGCCCAGCAGGGGGCGAGGGCTACACCTTC. The encoded protein is CASSPAGGEGYTF. The full variable domain, in which reference TRBV7-2 and TRBJ1-2 provide the parts outside the CDR3, is GAGVSQSPSNKVTEKGKDVELRCDPISGHTALYWYRQSLGQGLEFLIYFQGNSAPDKSGLPSDRFSAERTGGSVSTLTIQRTQQEDSAVYLCASSPAGGEGYTFGSGTRLTVV.